This TCR beta chain is drawn from a study of control samples from healthy donors and cancer patients. The junction had 3 bases not matched to a gene; V was cut back by 7 bases and J by 4 bases. CDR1 MDHEN and CDR2 SYDVKM come from the germline V gene. This CDR3 contains 13 residues. The data were produced by immunoSEQ multiplex PCR, yet TCRdb's version contains in-frame clones alone and is incomplete. The table records 150,000 to 200,000 clones, roughly 90% of them present only once. This clone was seen a single time. The gene calls are TRBV28 and TRBJ1-4, with 7 positions matching TRBD1. Sequencing was carried out using blood. This sequence originates from a man aged 30 to 39 in good health. This CDR3 is CASTGTVNEKLFF. The CDR3 DNA reads TGTGCCAGCACCGGGACAGTTAATGAAAAACTGTTTTTT.